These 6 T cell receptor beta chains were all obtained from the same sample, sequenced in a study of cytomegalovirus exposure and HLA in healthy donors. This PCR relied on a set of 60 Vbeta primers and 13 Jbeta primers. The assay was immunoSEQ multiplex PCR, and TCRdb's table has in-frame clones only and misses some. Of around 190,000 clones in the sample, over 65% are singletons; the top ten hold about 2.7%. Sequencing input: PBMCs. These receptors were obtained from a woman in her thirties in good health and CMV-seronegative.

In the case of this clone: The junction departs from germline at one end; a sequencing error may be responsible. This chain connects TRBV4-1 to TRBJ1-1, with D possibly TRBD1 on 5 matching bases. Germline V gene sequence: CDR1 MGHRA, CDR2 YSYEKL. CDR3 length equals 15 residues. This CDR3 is CVSSQPRVLNTEAFF. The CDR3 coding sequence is TGCGTCAGCAGCCAACCCAGGGTTCTGAACACTGAAGCTTTCTTT.

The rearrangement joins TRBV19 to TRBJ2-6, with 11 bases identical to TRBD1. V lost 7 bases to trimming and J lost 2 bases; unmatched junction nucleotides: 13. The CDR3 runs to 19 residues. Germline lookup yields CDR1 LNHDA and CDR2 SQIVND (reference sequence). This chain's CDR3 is CASTPYRGTGGTGANVLTF. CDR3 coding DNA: TGTGCCAGTACCCCCTATAGAGGGACAGGGGGGACTGGGGCCAACGTCCTGACTTTC.

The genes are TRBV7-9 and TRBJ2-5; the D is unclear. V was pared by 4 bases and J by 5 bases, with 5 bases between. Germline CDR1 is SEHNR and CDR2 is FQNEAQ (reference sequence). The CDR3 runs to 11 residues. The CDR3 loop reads CASSSSETQYF. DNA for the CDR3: TGTGCCAGCAGCTCGAGTGAGACCCAGTACTTC.

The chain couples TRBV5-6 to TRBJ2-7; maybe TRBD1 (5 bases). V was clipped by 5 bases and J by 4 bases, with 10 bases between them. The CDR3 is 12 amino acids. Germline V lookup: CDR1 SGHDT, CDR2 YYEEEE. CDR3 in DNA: TGTGCCAGCAGTTCCCAGGGTTACGAGCAGTACTTC. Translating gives CASSSQGYEQYF.

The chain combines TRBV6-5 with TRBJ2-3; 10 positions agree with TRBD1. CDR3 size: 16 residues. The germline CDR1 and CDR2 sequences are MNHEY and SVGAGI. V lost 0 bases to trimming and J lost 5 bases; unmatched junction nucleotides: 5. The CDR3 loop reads CASSYSRTGGGDTQYF. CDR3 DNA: TGTGCCAGCAGTTACTCCCGGACAGGGGGAGGAGATACGCAGTATTTT.

The chain's CDR3 is CAWNDKKQRIRSYEQYF. In nucleotides, the CDR3 is TGTGCCTGGAATGACAAGAAACAAAGAATCCGATCCTACGAGCAGTACTTC. The chain recombines TRBV30 with TRBJ2-7; D not resolved. Germline lookup yields CDR1 GTSNPN and CDR2 SVGIG (reference sequence). Trimming removed 4 bases at V and 1 base at J, with 23 bases between. The CDR3 totals 17 residues. The variable domain in full, completed from reference TRBV30 and TRBJ2-7, reads SQTIHQWPATLVQPVGSPLSLECTVEGTSNPNLYWYRQAAGRGLQLLFYSVGIGQISSEVPQNLSASRPQDRQFILSSKKLLLSDSGFYLCAWNDKKQRIRSYEQYFGPGTRLTVT.